This T cell receptor beta chain was identified in a study of persistence of HIV-infected CD4 T cells. Study outcomes and limitations: Degenerate expanded CDR3beta sequences were enriched among CMV- and Gag-responding cells.

The V end was cut by 4 bases, the J end by 7 bases, with 16 bases between. Germline CDR1 and CDR2: MNHEY and SMNVEV (reference sequence). CDR3 length: 15 amino acids. Stimulation used about 9.5 ug/mL lysate from CMV-infected fibroblasts. Sorted nonresponding memory CD4+ T cells were CD40L-negative, CD69-negative, CD45RO-high. Comment on this clone: Its antigen is not identified.

This was the immunoSEQ version 4 assay in survey mode. This table comes from immunoSEQ multiplex PCR, and its TCRdb copy is limited to in-frame clones, with some not included. The sample contains fewer than 30,000 clones, 82% of which appear only once. The chain carries TRBV27 and TRBJ1-4; D remains ambiguous. This clonotype was obtained from an adult man with HIV who was CMV-seropositive. The sequences come from CD4+ T cells sorted from PBMCs after roughly 18-hour stimulation, collected from a patient who received antiretroviral therapy. The CDR3 protein is CASSSLGEGIEKLFF. The CDR3 DNA reads as TGTGCCAGCAGTTCCCTCGGGGAGGGTATTGAAAAACTGTTTTTT.